Each of the 8 T cell receptor beta chains below was sequenced from the same sample in a study of human T cells and chemical hapten exposure. Time point described: pre-sensitization, week 0. The treatment here: therapeutic diphenylcyclopropenone sensitization with weekly scalp DPC. TCRdb reprocessed the RACE reads with MiXCR, giving one entry per CDR3 protein. The sample contains under 400,000 distinct CDR3 sequences, less than 6.5% of which appear only once. This sample comprised whole blood, obtained in connection with sensitization to the hapten diphenylcyclopropenone (DPC). The source of these receptors is a woman aged 45 to 65 with alopecia areata. Some clones in this sample may be carry-over from other donors' samples.

This clonotype was detected many times. V and J are TRBV6-5 and TRBJ2-3; TRBD2 matches at 11 bases. CDR1 and CDR2 from the germline V gene are MNHEY and SVGAGI. The CDR3 consists of 16 residues. V lost 5 bases and J lost 0; bases outside the gene matches: 4. The CDR3 is CASSILAGGSTDTQYF. DNA for the CDR3: TGTGCCAGCAGTATTCTAGCGGGGGGTAGCACAGATACGCAGTATTTT.

This clonotype was observed many times. The chain recombines TRBV20-1 with TRBJ1-1; D not resolved. The CDR3 is 12 residues long. Germline values: CDR1 DFQATT, CDR2 SNEGSKA (reference sequence). The V end lost 1 base, the J end lost 1 base, and 4 bases lay between the germline ends. The CDR3 DNA is TGCAGTGCTAGAGCTCAGAACACTGAAGCTTTCTTT. Residues: CSARAQNTEAFF.

In this sample, this clonotype turned up many times. The chain recombines TRBV4-3 with TRBJ2-7; 10 nucleotides match TRBD2. J was trimmed by 5 bases and V by 1 base; bases with no gene match: 5. There are 15 residues in the CDR3. From germline, CDR1 is LGHNA and CDR2 YSLEER. The CDR3 protein is CASSQGTSGIHEQYF. In DNA form, the CDR3 reads TGCGCCAGCAGCCAAGGAACTAGCGGGATCCACGAGCAGTACTTC.

The genes are TRBV28 and TRBJ2-5, with D possibly TRBD2 on 6 matching bases. The CDR3 is 15 residues long. V shed 7 bases and J shed 2 bases, with 17 bases lying between them. Germline V gene lookup returns CDR1 MDHEN and CDR2 SYDVKM. CDR3 residues: CASKLMGEEQETQYF. The CDR3 nucleotides read TGTGCCAGCAAACTAATGGGGGAGGAACAAGAGACCCAGTACTTC. Combining the CDR3 with reference TRBV28 and TRBJ2-5 gives the whole variable domain DVKVTQSSRYLVKRTGEKVFLECVQDMDHENMFWYRQDPGLGLRLIYFSYDVKMKEKGDIPEGYSVSREKKERFSLILESASTNQTSMYLCASKLMGEEQETQYFGPGTRLLVL.

This clonotype was picked up many times. The V call is TRBV12-5, the J call TRBJ2-1; D unresolved. Per germline, CDR1 LGHNT and CDR2 FRNRAP. Trimming shortened V by 6 bases and J by 2 bases, and 5 bases separated the two germline ends. The CDR3 spans 12 residues. CDR3 loop: CASGGTYNEQFF. DNA of the CDR3: TGTGCTAGTGGGGGAACCTACAATGAGCAGTTCTTC.

This clonotype was counted only a few times. This rearrangement joins TRBV9 to TRBJ1-1, with 7 bases that match TRBD1. CDR3 length equals 14 residues. Germline lookup yields CDR1 SGDLS and CDR2 YYNGEE. The V segment lost 3 bases and the J segment 4 bases; nucleotides outside the gene matches: 6. The chain's CDR3 is CASSAAGGVTEAFF. CDR3 in DNA: TGTGCCAGCAGCGCCGCAGGGGGTGTCACTGAAGCTTTCTTT.

This clonotype was counted ten times or more. V and J are TRBV6-6 and TRBJ2-5; 8 bases are a match to TRBD2. The CDR3 length is 14 residues. V was clipped by 5 bases and J by 5 bases; unmatched bases: 7. Germline V gives CDR1 MNHNY, CDR2 SVGAGI (reference sequence). The DNA of the CDR3 is TGTGCCAGCAGTGGAATCGGGACTAGTGAGACCCAGTACTTC. It is translated as CASSGIGTSETQYF.

This clonotype was detected only a few times. The V and J genes are TRBV28 and TRBJ1-6; 9 bases line up with TRBD1. Germline-derived CDR1 and CDR2 are MDHEN and SYDVKM. This CDR3 has 17 residues. J was trimmed by 7 bases and V by 3 bases; bases with no gene match: 10. The CDR3 here is CASSFEGQGIWNSPLHF. In DNA, the CDR3 is TGTGCCAGCAGTTTCGAGGGACAGGGAATCTGGAATTCACCCCTCCACTTT.